These 24 T cell receptor beta chains were all obtained from the same sample, sequenced in a study of CD8+ T cells in alopecia areata. Sequencing templates came from extracted RNA that was reverse transcribed into cDNA. The protocol was immunoSEQ multiplex PCR, while the TCRdb copy is restricted to in-frame clones and leaves out a portion. The table shows 100,000 to 130,000 clones, with over 80% occurring only once. Treatment of the sample: oral pan-JAK inhibitor, 5-10 mg twice daily. The sequencing used CD8+ T cells sorted from blood, collected at week 24, from a patient treated with tofacitinib. The source is a human donor with alopecia areata.

This clone showed up just once. V is TRBV5-1 and J is TRBJ2-1; the D is unclear. Trimming shortened V by 5 bases and J by 8 bases, and 14 bases separated the two germline ends. Per germline, CDR1 SGHRS and CDR2 YFSETQ. This CDR3 region has 13 residues. The CDR3 DNA reads TGCGCCAGCAGTTCTGGACCGGGCGATGAGCAGTTCTTC. Amino acid sequence: CASSSGPGDEQFF.

This chain connects TRBV30 to TRBJ2-7; D call uncertain. Looked up from germline, CDR1 is GTSNPN and CDR2 is SVGIG (reference sequence). The CDR3 has 13 amino acids. The V gene lost 0 bases and the J gene lost 5 bases, with 11 bases spanning the gap. The CDR3 here is CAWSVIGLDEQYF. The CDR3 coding sequence is TGTGCCTGGAGTGTGATCGGCCTCGACGAGCAGTACTTC.

CDR3 sequence reads: CASGLAGADYNSPLHF. The CDR3 DNA reads TGTGCTAGTGGTTTGGCGGGGGCTGACTATAATTCACCCCTCCACTTT. The chain couples TRBV12-5 to TRBJ1-6; tentative D call: TRBD1 (6 bases). The CDR3 has 16 residues. V was shortened by 1 base and J by 3 bases, with 10 bases between the two germline ends. Germline CDR1 reads LGHNT; CDR2 reads FRNRAP.

The gene calls are TRBV5-1 and TRBJ2-3; maybe TRBD1 (6 bases). This CDR3 spans 14 amino acids. Trimming stripped 0 bases from V and 4 bases from J, with 9 bases between. The germline V gene encodes CDR1 SGHRS and CDR2 YFSETQ. CDR3 sequence reads: CASSLEDRSDTQYF. The CDR3 DNA follows: TGCGCCAGCAGCTTGGAGGACAGATCAGATACGCAGTATTTT.

This clone was seen once. The V and J genes are TRBV10-3 and TRBJ2-7; TRBD1 agrees at 7 bases. This CDR3 is 14 amino acids long. Germline assignment: CDR1 ENHRY and CDR2 SYGVKD. The V segment lost 3 bases and the J segment 3 bases; nucleotides outside the gene matches: 5. CDR3 nucleotides: TGTGCCATCAGTGATTCGCAGGGGGACTACGAGCAGTACTTC. Its protein product is CAISDSQGDYEQYF.

The chain carries TRBV4-2 and TRBJ2-7; TRBD1 matches 10 bases. The CDR3 sequence is 17 residues long. V trimming: 0 bases; J trimming: 3 bases; junction bases outside the gene matches: 8. Germline loops: CDR1 LGHNA, CDR2 YNFKEQ. CDR3 DNA: TGTGCCAGCAGCCAAGAGATTCTGGACAGGGGGTTCTACGAGCAGTACTTC. This gives the protein CASSQEILDRGFYEQYF.

This clone was detected only a few times. The chain carries TRBV10-2 and TRBJ2-7; D ambiguous. Germline V gives CDR1 WSHSY, CDR2 SAAADI. Trimming stripped 3 bases from V and 5 bases from J, with 5 bases between. This CDR3 has 11 residues. The CDR3: CASSDLDEQYF. The CDR3 DNA is TGCGCCAGCAGTGATCTGGACGAGCAGTACTTC.

This chain's CDR3 is CASSKDRGGYTF. The CDR3 DNA is TGTGCCAGCAGCAAAGACCGGGGGGGCTACACCTTC. V usage is TRBV21-1 and J usage is TRBJ1-2. TRBV21-1 counts as a pseudogene. This CDR3 has 12 amino acids.

This chain joins TRBV29-1 and TRBJ2-1; D may correspond to TRBD1 or TRBD2 (6 bases each). The CDR3 consists of 11 residues. Trimming shortened V by 3 bases and J by 9 bases, and 9 bases separated the two germline ends. The germline gives CDR1 SQVTM, CDR2 ANQGSEA. CDR3 bases: TGCAGCGTTGAGGGGGGCTGTGAGCAGTTCTTC. This encodes CSVEGGCEQFF.

The rearrangement uses TRBV9 and TRBJ2-5; maybe TRBD2 (5 bases). The CDR3 spans 16 residues. Germline V lookup: CDR1 SGDLS, CDR2 YYNGEE. V was trimmed by 0 bases and J by 4 bases, leaving 16 bases between them. CDR3 sequence (DNA): TGTGCCAGCAGCGTAGCTACAACGCGGGCGGGAGAGACCCAGTACTTC. It is translated as CASSVATTRAGETQYF.

Only a few counts were recorded for this clone. This chain connects TRBV11-1 to TRBJ2-2; 11 positions agree with TRBD2. The CDR3 totals 17 residues. Germline V lookup: CDR1 SGHAT, CDR2 FQDESV (reference sequence). Trimming took 0 bases from V and 4 from J; bases not matched to a gene: 4. Here the CDR3 DNA reads TGTGCCAGCAGCTTAGCGCGAGGGACTAGCGGCACCGGGGAGCTGTTTTTT. Translated, it gives CASSLARGTSGTGELFF.

CDR3 bases: TGTGCCATCAGTGATCAGGGAGACAGGCTCGATTCGGGCTACACCTTC. It translates to CAISDQGDRLDSGYTF. J is TRBJ1-2 and V is TRBV10-3; maybe TRBD1 (6 bases). Germline V gene data show CDR1 as ENHRY and CDR2 as SYGVKD. V was cut by 3 bases and J by 8 bases, with 22 bases left in between. The CDR3 totals 16 residues.

V usage is TRBV15 and J usage is TRBJ2-7, with TRBD1 identical over 7 bases. Germline-derived CDR1 and CDR2 are LNHNV and YYDKDF (reference sequence). The trim removed 0 bases at V and 0 bases at J, leaving 5 bases unmatched. This CDR3 is 16 amino acids long. The CDR3 sequence: CATSRDGRQGSYEQYF. The CDR3 bases are TGTGCCACCAGCAGAGATGGAAGACAGGGCTCCTACGAGCAGTACTTC.

The J gene is TRBJ2-7, the V gene TRBV6-1, with TRBD1 matching 7 bases. Trimming at V came to 4 bases and at J to 4 bases, leaving 7 bases not matched to a gene. The length of the CDR3 is 14 residues. Germline CDR1 is MNHNS and CDR2 is SASEGT. Here the CDR3 DNA reads TGTGCCAGCAGTGTTGGACAGGTAGGATACGAGCAGTACTTC. It encodes CASSVGQVGYEQYF.

Remarks on this clone: The CDR3 does not close with the conserved phenylalanine or tryptophan, likely indicating a read error. The V call is TRBV29-1, the J call TRBJ2-3; D gene ambiguous. The V end was cut by 2 bases, the J end by 5 bases, with 11 bases between. Germline V CDR1 and CDR2: SQVTM, ANQGSEA. The CDR3 extends over 13 amino acids. The DNA for the CDR3 is TGCAGCGTTGAACGATGGGAAGGAGATACGCAGTATCTT. This codes for CSVERWEGDTQYL.

This chain joins TRBV13 and TRBJ2-7, with D possibly being TRBD2 (6 bases). Germline V gene data show CDR1 as PRHDT and CDR2 as FYEKMQ (reference sequence). V lost 0 bases to trimming and J lost 4 bases, with 16 bases between them. The CDR3 length is 16 residues. CDR3 protein: CASSLGLGGELYEQYF. The CDR3 nucleotides read TGTGCCAGCAGCTTAGGCCTAGGAGGGGAACTATACGAGCAGTACTTC.

The chain is built from TRBV7-2 and TRBJ2-3; 16 bases fit TRBD2. J gave up 6 bases and V 5 bases, and 14 bases lay outside the gene matches. Germline lookup yields CDR1 SGHTA and CDR2 FQGNSA. This CDR3 spans 19 amino acids. CDR3 sequence reads: CASSAGLAGGPEFFDTQYF. In DNA, the CDR3 is TGTGCCAGCAGCGCGGGACTAGCGGGGGGGCCGGAATTCTTTGATACGCAGTATTTT.

This chain connects TRBV15 to TRBJ2-5, with 10 bases that match TRBD1. Germline CDR1 and CDR2: LNHNV and YYDKDF (reference sequence). J gave up 2 bases and V 0 bases, and 3 bases lay outside the gene matches. The CDR3 length is 16 residues. DNA for the CDR3: TGTGCCACCAGCAGAGATCGGACAGGGGGTCAAGAGACCCAGTACTTC. It translates to CATSRDRTGGQETQYF.

The rearrangement joins TRBV7-9 to TRBJ2-3, with D possibly TRBD2 on 6 matching bases. Germline V lookup: CDR1 SEHNR, CDR2 FQNEAQ (reference sequence). This CDR3 comprises 14 residues. The germline V and J ends were trimmed by 11 bases and 1 base, with 16 bases remaining between them. In nucleotides, the CDR3 is TGTGCCTTGCGGGGACTGACTGGCACAGATACGCAGTATTTT. It encodes CALRGLTGTDTQYF.

The chain has TRBV4-1 and TRBJ2-7; the D gene could be TRBD1 or TRBD2 (5 bases each). V lost 0 bases, J lost 4 bases, and 10 bases lay in between. Germline loops: CDR1 MGHRA, CDR2 YSYEKL. This CDR3 spans 14 amino acids. CDR3 in DNA: TGCGCCAGCAGCCAAGATACCTGGGGGTACGAGCAGTACTTC. Translated, it gives CASSQDTWGYEQYF.

This sequence joins TRBV7-9 and TRBJ1-3; possible D gene TRBD1, 5 bases. V was clipped by 1 base and J by 2 bases, with 9 bases between them. The germline V gene encodes CDR1 SEHNR and CDR2 FQNEAQ (reference sequence). CDR3 size: 15 residues. Here the CDR3 reads CASSLEGYTGNTIYF. In nucleotides, the CDR3 is TGTGCCAGCAGCTTAGAGGGGTATACTGGAAACACCATATATTTT. Full variable domain (remainder filled in from reference TRBV7-9 and TRBJ1-3): DTGVSQNPRHKITKRGQNVTFRCDPISEHNRLYWYRQTLGQGPEFLTYFQNEAQLEKSRLLSDRFSAERPKGSFSTLEIQRTEQGDSAMYLCASSLEGYTGNTIYFGEGSWLTVV.

The chain links TRBV29-1 to TRBJ2-5; 7 bases agree with TRBD1. The J segment lost 4 bases and the V segment lost 3 bases, leaving 5 bases of the junction unmatched. Germline assignment: CDR1 SQVTM and CDR2 ANQGSEA. The CDR3 is 13 residues long. The CDR3 region is CSVDGAGGETQYF. CDR3 nucleotide sequence: TGCAGCGTTGATGGGGCAGGGGGAGAGACCCAGTACTTC.

The rearrangement joins TRBV7-2 to TRBJ2-7, with D possibly called TRBD1 or TRBD2 (5 bases each). Germline CDR1 is SGHTA and CDR2 is FQGNSA. V lost 3 bases and J 5 bases, leaving 11 bases between the germline ends. The CDR3 sequence is 13 residues long. DNA of the CDR3: TGTGCCAGCAGCTTTGGGACGGTTAACGAGCAGTACTTC. This gives the protein CASSFGTVNEQYF.

This clone was seen a handful of times. The chain is built from TRBV4-2 and TRBJ2-7, with TRBD2 identical over 8 bases. Germline loops: CDR1 LGHNA, CDR2 YNFKEQ. The J segment lost 3 bases and the V segment lost 0 bases, leaving 7 bases of the junction unmatched. This CDR3 is built from 16 residues. This chain's CDR3 is CASSQDSSGGGYEQYF. In DNA, the CDR3 is TGTGCCAGCAGCCAAGATTCGAGCGGGGGCGGCTACGAGCAGTACTTC.